Presented here are 20 T cell receptor beta chains from one specimen sequenced in a study of blood T cell repertoires in COVID-19. The data were produced by immunoSEQ multiplex PCR, yet TCRdb's version contains in-frame clones alone and is incomplete. The repertoire consists of around 150,000 clones, with roughly 85% occurring once and the leading ten covering 5%. Sequencing input: peripheral blood. The receptors here all came from a human donor in a cohort sampled during active COVID-19.

The gene calls are TRBV5-1 and TRBJ2-7; D is possibly TRBD1 (6 bases). The germline gives CDR1 SGHRS, CDR2 YFSETQ. V was cut by 2 bases and J by 6 bases, with 12 bases left in between. The CDR3 has 13 amino acids. The CDR3 coding sequence is TGCGCCAGCAGCTTTACAGGGAACTCCGAGCAGTACTTC. Translation: CASSFTGNSEQYF.

This sequence joins TRBV5-1 and TRBJ2-3, with a tentative D call TRBD1 (6 bases). The CDR3 has 14 residues. Germline lookup yields CDR1 SGHRS and CDR2 YFSETQ. The ends were cut back, 4 bases at V and 4 bases at J, with 13 bases in the middle. The CDR3 loop is CASSNGGSADTQYF. CDR3 bases: TGCGCCAGCAGCAATGGGGGCAGCGCAGATACGCAGTATTTT.

Written as DNA, the CDR3 is TGTGCCAGCGGTCAACTCGCGGGAGGCTTATACAATGAGCAGTTCTTC. Its translation is CASGQLAGGLYNEQFF. The genes are TRBV27 and TRBJ2-1; 8 bases align to TRBD2. After removal of 8 bases from V and 4 bases from J, the junction contained 13 bases not matched to a gene. The CDR3 extends over 16 amino acids. CDR1 MNHEY and CDR2 SMNVEV come from the germline V gene (reference sequence).

The chain links TRBV6-5 to TRBJ1-1; the D gene is possibly TRBD1 (5 bases). Germline lookup yields CDR1 MNHEY and CDR2 SVGAGI. The CDR3 consists of 16 residues. Trimming left V 0 bases short and J 6 bases short, with 17 bases between. The CDR3 is CASSYSGRETAAEAFF. The CDR3 bases are TGTGCCAGCAGTTACTCGGGCAGGGAAACGGCGGCTGAAGCTTTCTTT.

This sequence joins TRBV28 and TRBJ2-7; D is perhaps TRBD1 (6 bases). V was cut by 5 bases and J by 3 bases, with 14 bases left in between. The germline V gene encodes CDR1 MDHEN and CDR2 SYDVKM. The CDR3 has 14 amino acids. CDR3: CASSPPTGYYEQYF. CDR3 sequence (DNA): TGTGCCAGCAGTCCACCGACAGGCTACTACGAGCAGTACTTC.

Remarks on this clone: Other nucleotide sequences from this sample produce the same CDR3. The V call is TRBV5-1, the J call TRBJ2-7; 13 bases agree with TRBD2. The CDR3 has 15 residues. J gave up 0 bases and V 3 bases, and 0 bases lay outside the gene matches. Germline assignment: CDR1 SGHRS and CDR2 YFSETQ. DNA of the CDR3: TGCGCCAGCAGCTGGACTAGCGGGAGCTCCTACGAGCAGTACTTC. This gives the protein CASSWTSGSSYEQYF.

This clone was found once. The chain combines TRBV21-1 with TRBJ1-5. TRBV21-1 is a documented pseudogene. There are 15 residues in the CDR3. Written as DNA, the CDR3 is TGTGCCAGCAGCATACCCGTAGGAGCTAATCAGCCCCAGCATTTT. Its translation: CASSIPVGANQPQHF.

The chain carries TRBV7-9 and TRBJ2-3; 10 bases line up with TRBD1. CDR1 is SEHNR and CDR2 is FQNEAQ in the germline V gene (reference sequence). V trimming: 2 bases; J trimming: 4 bases; junction bases outside the gene matches: 3. The CDR3 contains 15 residues. As DNA, the CDR3 is TGTGCCAGCAGCTTACGGGACAGGGGTCCAGATACGCAGTATTTT. It translates to CASSLRDRGPDTQYF. Using reference TRBV7-9 and TRBJ2-3 for the parts outside the CDR3, the full variable domain is DTGVSQNPRHKITKRGQNVTFRCDPISEHNRLYWYRQTLGQGPEFLTYFQNEAQLEKSRLLSDRFSAERPKGSFSTLEIQRTEQGDSAMYLCASSLRDRGPDTQYFGPGTRLTVL.

The chain couples TRBV7-9 to TRBJ1-1; a possible D gene is TRBD1 (5 bases). The CDR3 extends over 17 amino acids. Trimming stripped 5 bases from V and 1 base from J, with 20 bases between. Per the germline V gene, CDR1 is SEHNR and CDR2 is FQNEAQ (reference sequence). The CDR3 region has the DNA TGTGCCAGCAGCCCATCCCGTGGGGGGATGGCGAACACTGAAGCTTTCTTT. This codes for CASSPSRGGMANTEAFF. The full variable domain, rest sourced from reference TRBV7-9 and TRBJ1-1, is DTGVSQNPRHKITKRGQNVTFRCDPISEHNRLYWYRQTLGQGPEFLTYFQNEAQLEKSRLLSDRFSAERPKGSFSTLEIQRTEQGDSAMYLCASSPSRGGMANTEAFFGQGTRLTVV.

V and J are TRBV29-1 and TRBJ1-2; no clear D. V was cut by 2 bases and J by 0 bases, with 16 bases left in between. This CDR3 has 16 amino acids. CDR1 and CDR2 from the germline V gene are SQVTM and ANQGSEA. CDR3 sequence: CSVEPGPTTPNYGYTF. The CDR3 bases are TGCAGCGTTGAACCAGGTCCGACGACCCCTAACTATGGCTACACCTTC.

The rearrangement links TRBV19 to TRBJ2-7; possible D gene TRBD1, 5 bases. Trimming stripped 6 bases from V and 4 bases from J, with 13 bases between. CDR1 is LNHDA and CDR2 is SQIVND in the germline V gene (reference sequence). This CDR3 comprises 13 residues. The CDR3 is CASSAGSGYEQYF. CDR3 DNA: TGTGCCAGTAGCGCAGGGTCAGGGTACGAGCAGTACTTC.

The V and J genes are TRBV11-3 and TRBJ2-7, with D possibly being TRBD1 (5 bases). The length of the CDR3 is 16 residues. The ends were cut back, 5 bases at V and 1 base at J, with 18 bases in the middle. In germline, CDR1 is SGHNT, CDR2 YENEEA. The CDR3: CASSPPPGQGSYEQYF. The CDR3 bases are TGTGCCAGCAGCCCACCCCCCGGGCAGGGATCCTACGAGCAGTACTTC.

This clone came up once. The chain uses TRBV4-3 and TRBJ1-3; D uncertain. The CDR3 sequence is 18 residues long. Looked up from germline, CDR1 is LGHNA and CDR2 is YSLEER. V was clipped by 2 bases and J by 2 bases, with 19 bases between them. Here the CDR3 DNA reads TGCGCCAGCAGCCAATCCCCCCCCGACACCCAGACTGGAAACACCATATATTTT. Its protein is CASSQSPPDTQTGNTIYF.

This clone appeared a few times. V is TRBV7-9 and J is TRBJ1-5, with D unresolved. Trimming left V 1 base short and J 6 bases short, with 7 bases between. The CDR3 length is 13 residues. Germline assignment: CDR1 SEHNR and CDR2 FQNEAQ (reference sequence). DNA of the CDR3: TGTGCCAGCAGCTTAGGGGCGGGTCAGCCCCAGCATTTT. It is translated as CASSLGAGQPQHF.

This clone appeared a few times. The chain couples TRBV19 to TRBJ1-6; 12 bases are shared with TRBD1. Germline-derived CDR1 and CDR2 are LNHDA and SQIVND (reference sequence). The V segment lost 5 bases and the J segment 5 bases; nucleotides outside the gene matches: 4. The CDR3 contains 16 residues. DNA for the CDR3: TGTGCCAGTAGTCCGGGACAGGGGGCTAATAATTCACCCCTCCACTTT. Protein product: CASSPGQGANNSPLHF.

This sequence joins TRBV19 and TRBJ1-2; a possible D gene is TRBD1 (5 bases). Germline V gene lookup returns CDR1 LNHDA and CDR2 SQIVND (reference sequence). CDR3 length: 15 residues. V shed 3 bases and J shed 2 bases, with 13 bases lying between them. The DNA for the CDR3 is TGTGCCAGTAGTATTCCTGGGGCAGGAAACTATGGCTACACCTTC. Its translation: CASSIPGAGNYGYTF.

The rearrangement joins TRBV19 to TRBJ2-7; possibly TRBD1 for D (5 bases). Trimming left V 4 bases short and J 0 bases short, with 10 bases between. The V gene's germline CDR1 is LNHDA and CDR2 SQIVND (reference sequence). This CDR3 contains 14 residues. CDR3 amino acids: CASSTRVGSYEQYF. The CDR3 nucleotides read TGTGCCAGTAGTACCAGGGTCGGCTCCTACGAGCAGTACTTC.

The J gene is TRBJ1-2, the V gene TRBV7-2, with D possibly TRBD1 on 5 matching bases. Between the trimmed V and J ends, which lost 5 bases and 8 bases, there was a span of 21 bases. The CDR3 has 15 amino acids. From germline, CDR1 is SGHTA and CDR2 FQGNSA. DNA of the CDR3: TGTGCCAGCAGCCCACCGAGCGGGGGGGTAGGGGGCTACACCTTC. Protein sequence: CASSPPSGGVGGYTF.

This clone was seen a single time. CDR3 amino acids: CASSLGPGTSGGEQYF. The CDR3 nucleotides are TGTGCCAGCAGCTTAGGGCCCGGGACTAGCGGGGGGGAGCAGTACTTC. The V call is TRBV11-2, the J call TRBJ2-7, with 15 bases that match TRBD2. With 1 base clipped from V and 7 bases from J, the junction kept 5 bases outside the gene matches. The CDR3 covers 16 residues. Germline CDR1 and CDR2: SGHAT and FQNNGV.

V and J are TRBV10-1 and TRBJ2-5; the match to TRBD2 covers 9 bases. Germline trimming cut 2 bases from V and 5 bases from J; bases unmatched to any gene: 6. The germline CDR1 and CDR2 sequences are WNHNN and SYGVQD (reference sequence). This CDR3 is 15 amino acids long. As DNA, the CDR3 is TGCGCCAGCAGTGAGGGGCTAGCGGGGCACGAGACCCAGTACTTC. Amino acids: CASSEGLAGHETQYF.